The next 9 T cell receptor beta chains were all read from a single sample in a study of T cell responses to AZD1222 COVID-19 vaccine. TCRdb's table, derived via immunoSEQ multiplex PCR, lists solely in-frame clones and lacks some. The sample lists roughly 100,000 clones; around 82% were seen once. The source material was peripheral blood, sampled on day 0 of AZD1222 vaccination. The receptors come from an adult in good health.

The rearrangement links TRBV5-1 to TRBJ1-1; the D gene is possibly TRBD1 (6 bases). V was trimmed by 5 bases and J by 1 base, leaving 15 bases between them. The CDR3 has 15 residues. The V gene's germline CDR1 is SGHRS and CDR2 YFSETQ. The CDR3 loop reads CASSTFGQSNTEAFF. CDR3 DNA sequence: TGCGCCAGCAGTACCTTTGGACAGTCGAACACTGAAGCTTTCTTT.

As to this clone: Additional DNA sequences in this sample encode the identical CDR3. The chain uses TRBV12-3 or TRBV12-4 and TRBJ1-5; D remains ambiguous. This CDR3 spans 12 amino acids. The V end was cut by 3 bases, the J end by 7 bases, with 7 bases between. The CDR3: CASSFGVQPQHF. CDR3 in DNA: TGTGCCAGCAGTTTTGGGGTACAGCCCCAGCATTTT.

This clone was counted between two and nine times. The V and J genes are TRBV6-1 and TRBJ2-1; 8 bases match TRBD2. Germline V lookup: CDR1 MNHNS, CDR2 SASEGT. This CDR3 is built from 16 residues. Trimming took 2 bases from V and 6 from J; bases not matched to a gene: 9. In nucleotides, the CDR3 is TGTGCCAGCAGTGAACCCGGCGGGAGGCGACTCAATGAGCAGTTCTTC. Its protein is CASSEPGGRRLNEQFF.

The chain carries TRBV15 and TRBJ2-5; perhaps TRBD2 as D (5 bases). Germline loops: CDR1 LNHNV, CDR2 YYDKDF (reference sequence). CDR3 length equals 16 residues. The V gene lost 0 bases and the J gene lost 0 bases, with 11 bases spanning the gap. In DNA form, the CDR3 reads TGTGCCACCAGCAGAGATTTGGCGGGCCACCAAGAGACCCAGTACTTC. Its translation is CATSRDLAGHQETQYF.

This clone was detected only once. The chain uses TRBV9 and TRBJ1-5; D ambiguous. This CDR3 has 15 amino acids. Germline CDR1 SGDLS, CDR2 YYNGEE. Trimming removed 0 bases at V and 0 bases at J, with 7 bases between. Here the CDR3 DNA reads TGTGCCAGCAGCGTAGGAGGGTATAGCAATCAGCCCCAGCATTTT. Translating gives CASSVGGYSNQPQHF.

The V and J genes are TRBV6-5 and TRBJ1-6; D call uncertain. Looked up from germline, CDR1 is MNHEY and CDR2 is SVGAGI. This CDR3 is built from 13 residues. V dropped 2 bases and J dropped 12 bases, with 11 bases sitting between them. The CDR3 protein is CASSYELSLPLHF. CDR3 nucleotide sequence: TGTGCCAGCAGTTACGAGCTATCTTTACCCCTCCACTTT.

This clone was recorded only once. This chain connects TRBV12-3 or TRBV12-4 to TRBJ1-2; D uncertain. Between the trimmed V and J ends, which lost 6 bases and 8 bases, there was a span of 16 bases. The CDR3 is 13 amino acids. This CDR3 is CASSHSGGGGYTF. CDR3 sequence (DNA): TGTGCCAGCAGCCACTCTGGAGGAGGGGGCTACACCTTC.

The CDR3 sequence is CASSGININEQFF. The CDR3 DNA sequence: TGTGCCAGCAGTGGTATTAATATTAATGAGCAGTTCTTC. This chain uses TRBV12-3 or TRBV12-4 with TRBJ2-1; D is unresolved. The V gene lost 5 bases and the J gene lost 7 bases, with 12 bases spanning the gap. This CDR3 comprises 13 residues.

The CDR3 sequence: CASSSQGRGNTIYF. The CDR3 DNA reads TGCGCCAGCAGCTCACAGGGGCGCGGAAACACCATATATTTT. V and J are TRBV5-1 and TRBJ1-3; 7 bases fit TRBD1. V lost 3 bases to trimming and J lost 4 bases; unmatched junction nucleotides: 4. CDR1 SGHRS and CDR2 YFSETQ come from the germline V gene. The CDR3 is made up of 14 amino acids. The full variable domain, its missing parts supplied by reference TRBV5-1 and TRBJ1-3, is KAGVTQTPRYLIKTRGQQVTLSCSPISGHRSVSWYQQTPGQGLQFLFEYFSETQRNKGNFPGRFSGRQFSNSRSEMNVSTLELGDSALYLCASSSQGRGNTIYFGEGSWLTVV.